Below, 24 T cell receptor beta chains from the same sample are listed, as sequenced in a study of tumor-infiltrating lymphocytes in primary liver carcinoma. From around 500 ng total RNA, TCR beta cDNA was generated with a primer in the constant region. Employing slightly modified ARM-PCR, three nested multiplex PCR rounds were run, and these gave rise to the TCR beta libraries. With TRBV1-TRBV30 forward primers and a C-beta reverse primer, the first two PCR rounds were run for about 10 cycles each. TCRdb itself ran the multiplex PCR reads through MiXCR, one entry per CDR3 protein. This sample has a few hundred thousand distinct CDR3 sequences; almost 60% occur once, and the top ten carry 17%. Unsorted whole blood served as the source of blood RNA, and germline DNA was extracted as well. The sample consisted of peripheral blood. The receptors derive from a young woman with primary liver carcinoma and hepatitis B virus infection.

About this clonotype: In this CDR3 the conserved last residue, phenylalanine or tryptophan, is missing, so a read error is likely. CDR3 sequence: CASSSGQESDKQYY. The CDR3 nucleotides read TGTGCCAGCAGCTCAGGACAGGAATCGGACAAGCAGTACTAC. The V gene is TRBV11-2, the J gene TRBJ2-7; TRBD1 matches 7 bases. Losses at the gene ends were 4 bases for V and 8 bases for J; bases not matched to a gene: 11. Looked up from germline, CDR1 is SGHAT and CDR2 is FQNNGV. This CDR3 is 14 amino acids long.

This chain's CDR3 is CASSERVGSGYEQYF. DNA for the CDR3: TGTGCCAGCAGCGAAAGAGTTGGGTCTGGCTACGAGCAGTACTTC. The V gene is TRBV28, the J gene TRBJ2-7; D is undetermined. Germline assignment: CDR1 MDHEN and CDR2 SYDVKM. Trimming stripped 6 bases from V and 3 bases from J, with 18 bases between. There are 15 residues in the CDR3.

Turning to this clonotype: A junction end diverges from the germline sequence, so it may reflect a read error. The gene calls are TRBV2 and TRBJ2-7, with a tentative D call TRBD1 (6 bases). The CDR3 covers 12 residues. Per germline, CDR1 SNHLY and CDR2 FYNNEI. CDR3 sequence reads: CAGRGPSYEQYF. In nucleotides, the CDR3 is TGTGCCGGCAGGGGACCGAGCTACGAGCAGTACTTC.

The table lists this clonotype with many counts. The gene calls are TRBV29-1 and TRBJ1-2, with 7 bases aligning to TRBD1. The germline gives CDR1 SQVTM, CDR2 ANQGSEA. This CDR3 has 13 residues. Trimming took 5 bases from V and 4 from J; bases not matched to a gene: 7. The DNA of the CDR3 is TGCAGCGTTTACGGGACAGCGTTCTATGGCTACACCTTC. This translates into CSVYGTAFYGYTF. The full variable domain, rest sourced from reference TRBV29-1 and TRBJ1-2, is SAVISQKPSRDICQRGTSLTIQCQVDSQVTMMFWYRQQPGQSLTLIATANQGSEATYESGFVIDKFPISRPNLTFSTLTVSNMSPEDSSIYLCSVYGTAFYGYTFGSGTRLTVV.

About this clonotype: One end of the junction is discordant with germline, which a read error may explain. The chain carries TRBV11-2 and TRBJ2-1; weak D call: TRBD1 (6 bases). CDR3 size: 14 residues. CDR1 is SGHAT, CDR2 FQNNGV, per germline. CDR3 protein: CASSLRHGTHEQLF. CDR3 DNA sequence: TGTGCCAGCAGCTTGAGACACGGGACACACGAGCAACTCTTC.

V gene TRBV28 combines with J gene TRBJ2-6, with TRBD2 as a possible D gene (5 bases). The ends were cut back, 3 bases at V and 2 bases at J, with 11 bases in the middle. This CDR3 region has 16 residues. Germline assignment: CDR1 MDHEN and CDR2 SYDVKM. Written as DNA, the CDR3 is TGTGCCAGCAGTTTTTCGCTGGGAGCTGGGGCCAACGTCCTGACTTTC. Translating gives CASSFSLGAGANVLTF.

Of note for this clonotype: This may be a read error, as it is one base from a much larger clone. The V gene is TRBV14, the J gene TRBJ2-1; TRBD1 is a possible D gene (5 bases). CDR3 length equals 12 residues. The germline gives CDR1 SGHDN, CDR2 FVKESK. V shed 4 bases and J shed 15 bases, with 16 bases lying between them. The CDR3 DNA sequence: TGTGCCAGCAGCCCCCAGGGCGCCCCGCGGTTCTTC. It is translated as CASSPQGAPRFF.

The chain links TRBV5-6 to TRBJ1-6; the D is unclear. CDR1 SGHDT and CDR2 YYEEEE come from the germline V gene. V lost 4 bases and J lost 8, with 13 bases in between. CDR3 length: 14 residues. This CDR3 reads CASSLGRADSPLHF. CDR3 bases: TGTGCCAGCAGCCTCGGGAGAGCGGATTCACCCCTCCACTTT.

The J gene is TRBJ1-1, the V gene TRBV4-1; D remains unclear. The length of the CDR3 is 14 residues. Per germline, CDR1 MGHRA and CDR2 YSYEKL. The V end was cut by 3 bases, the J end by 5 bases, with 13 bases between. The CDR3 DNA sequence: TGCGCCAGCAGCCAGCACAGATCCTATACTGAAGCTTTCTTT. Translated: CASSQHRSYTEAFF.

Notes on this clonotype: The conserved phenylalanine or tryptophan normally closing the CDR3 is absent here, so this likely arose from a read error. V gene TRBV4-1 combines with J gene TRBJ2-1, with 8 bases identical to TRBD2. CDR1 is MGHRA and CDR2 is YSYEKL in the germline V gene. This CDR3 is built from 16 residues. J was trimmed by 8 bases and V by 1 base; bases with no gene match: 10. The CDR3 is CASSQGVSGMLHEQFL. The CDR3 DNA sequence: TGCGCCAGCAGCCAAGGGGTTAGCGGGATGTTACATGAGCAGTTCCTC.

V usage is TRBV30 and J usage is TRBJ1-1; TRBD1 matches 9 bases. CDR1 is GTSNPN and CDR2 is SVGIG in the germline V gene (reference sequence). The CDR3 consists of 13 residues. The V segment lost 1 base and the J segment 11 bases; nucleotides outside the gene matches: 8. The CDR3 region has the DNA TGTGCCTGGAGTGGGAAGTTACAGGGGGCGGCTTTCTTT. Protein: CAWSGKLQGAAFF.

The rearrangement links TRBV29-1 to TRBJ2-1; tentatively, D is TRBD1 or TRBD2 (6 bases each). The CDR3 is 19 residues long. Deletions cut 0 bases from V and 4 bases from J, with 25 bases between. Germline CDR1 and CDR2: SQVTM and ANQGSEA. CDR3 sequence (DNA): TGCAGCGTTGAAGATTGGAGTCAGGGGTCGGGGGTACGGTACAATGAGCAGTTCTTC. It codes for CSVEDWSQGSGVRYNEQFF.

As concerns this clonotype: A much larger clone sits a single nucleotide away, making a read error possible. This chain links TRBV7-9 with TRBJ2-1; TRBD1 aligns across 8 bases. Germline V gives CDR1 SEHNR, CDR2 FQNEAQ (reference sequence). CDR3 length: 15 amino acids. CDR3 sequence (DNA): TGTGTCAGCAGCTTCTACGGACAGGGTTCGGATGAGCAGTTCTTC. As protein: CVSSFYGQGSDEQFF.

This clonotype has only one observation. One end of the junction fails to match germline, which may point to a read error. This chain uses TRBV6-6 with TRBJ2-5; the match to TRBD2 covers 11 bases. The CDR3 has 17 amino acids. Germline CDR1 is MNHNY and CDR2 is SVGAGI (reference sequence). CDR3 nucleotides: TGTGCCAGCAGTCCCGGGACTAGCGGAAAAGGGGGAGAGACCCAGCACTTC. This sequence encodes CASSPGTSGKGGETQHF.

In this sample, this clonotype turned up once. At one end the junction does not follow the germline gene, possibly because of a read error. The rearrangement links TRBV5-4 to TRBJ2-7; D might be TRBD2 (7 bases). The CDR3 length is 14 residues. In germline, CDR1 is SGHNT, CDR2 YYREEE (reference sequence). The CDR3 loop is CAISRGGSSYEQYF. The CDR3 nucleotides read TGTGCCATCAGCAGGGGCGGGAGTTCCTACGAGCAGTACTTC.

This clonotype has more than one count but fewer than ten. The chain is built from TRBV29-1 and TRBJ1-1; D is ambiguous. This CDR3 contains 13 residues. The germline CDR1 and CDR2 sequences are SQVTM and ANQGSEA. The V and J ends lost 0 bases and 3 bases respectively, with 8 bases between them. In DNA, the CDR3 is TGCAGCGTTGAAGAGACACCCTACACTGAAGCTTTCTTT. As protein: CSVEETPYTEAFF.

This clonotype occurred many times. This rearrangement joins TRBV6-2 or TRBV6-3 to TRBJ1-1, with D unclear. The CDR3 runs 13 residues. Germline CDR1 is MNHEY and CDR2 is SVGEGT. Trimming removed 10 bases at V and 3 bases at J, with 15 bases between. In nucleotides, the CDR3 is TGTGCCACCTGGGATGTGGCGGACACTGAAGCTTTCTTT. This gives the protein CATWDVADTEAFF.

This clonotype was picked up a small number of times. The V call is TRBV10-1, the J call TRBJ2-1, with D unresolved. Looked up from germline, CDR1 is WNHNN and CDR2 is SYGVQD (reference sequence). The CDR3 is 14 residues long. Trimming removed 5 bases at V and 10 bases at J, with 18 bases between. CDR3 residues: CASSLRVGYQEQFF. CDR3 nucleotide sequence: TGCGCCAGCAGTCTTAGAGTTGGCTATCAAGAGCAGTTCTTC.

Comment on this clonotype: A much bigger clone sits one base away, suggesting this may be a read error. This likely comes from a read error, as the CDR3 has no conserved phenylalanine or tryptophan at its end. The chain carries TRBV29-1 and TRBJ1-2, with D perhaps matching TRBD1 (5 bases). Germline V gives CDR1 SQVTM, CDR2 ANQGSEA. The length of the CDR3 is 13 residues. Trimming left V 5 bases short and J 4 bases short, with 14 bases between. The CDR3 sequence is CSVLKDTTYGYTI. The DNA of the CDR3 is TGCAGCGTTCTCAAGGACACGACCTATGGCTACACCATC.

This clonotype has ten or more counts. The chain is built from TRBV30 and TRBJ2-3, with a tentative D call TRBD1 (6 bases). Germline V CDR1 and CDR2: GTSNPN, SVGIG (reference sequence). The CDR3 covers 15 residues. The CDR3 DNA reads as TGTGCTCAAAATAAGGGACACTCTAGCACAGATACGCAGTATTTT. This sequence encodes CAQNKGHSSTDTQYF.

This clonotype was counted ten times or more. The chain combines TRBV29-1 with TRBJ2-7, with no clear D. The germline gives CDR1 SQVTM, CDR2 ANQGSEA. This CDR3 is 12 amino acids long. Trimming left V 0 bases short and J 2 bases short, with 5 bases between. CDR3 nucleotide sequence: TGCAGCGTTGAAGATGTCCCCTACGAGCAGTACTTC. As protein: CSVEDVPYEQYF.

Note on this clonotype: Here the CDR3 omits its conserved ending phenylalanine or tryptophan, so a read error is the likely source. The chain employs TRBV5-5 and TRBJ2-1, with D unclear. Per germline, CDR1 SGHKS and CDR2 YYEKEE (reference sequence). Deletions cut 0 bases from V and 5 bases from J, with 18 bases between. The CDR3 loop spans 17 amino acids. CDR3 in amino acids: CASSLESLPSSHNEQFL. Written as DNA, the CDR3 is TGTGCCAGCAGCTTGGAGTCTCTTCCCTCTTCCCACAATGAGCAGTTCCTC.

The CDR3 protein is CASSPGQRKEKLFF. CDR3 DNA: TGTGCCAGCAGCCCGGGACAGAGGAAGGAAAAACTGTTTTTT. The V gene is TRBV5-8, the J gene TRBJ1-4, with TRBD1 matching 7 bases. Unmatched junction bases numbered 8, after V lost 4 bases and J lost 8 bases. The CDR3 totals 14 residues. In germline, CDR1 is SGHTS, CDR2 YDEGEE.

The chain recombines TRBV7-9 with TRBJ2-1; D ambiguous. V was trimmed by 0 bases and J by 2 bases, leaving 8 bases between them. There are 15 residues in the CDR3. CDR1 and CDR2 (germline): SEHNR, FQNEAQ (reference sequence). CDR3 in amino acids: CASSLAPSTYNEQFF. Here the CDR3 DNA reads TGTGCCAGCAGCTTAGCCCCTAGTACCTACAATGAGCAGTTCTTC.